The rows below give T cell receptor beta chains drawn from one sample of a study of blood T cell repertoires in COVID-19. Clones were read by immunoSEQ multiplex PCR, and TCRdb kept only the in-frame ones, dropping some. The sample has some 260,000 clones; approximately 88% are singletons. The sample taken for sequencing was peripheral blood. These receptors were collected from a woman aged 25 to 39 with COVID-19, enrolled during active disease. Both conserved end residues are part of each CDR3. A D gene is named only where the DNA matches it firmly. Size is stated for part of the rows, as once, few or many counts, or as a class when the clone is expanded.

abundance	v_gene	d_gene	j_gene	CDR3nt	CDR3aa
.	TRBV19	TRBD2	TRBJ2-1	TGTGCCAGTAGTAGGAGGACTAGCGGGGGCCGACTCTACAATGAGCAGTTCTTC	CASSRRTSGGRLYNEQFF
.	TRBV4-3	TRBD1	TRBJ1-1	TGCGCCAGCAGCCAGGACAGGGGGCGCGTGAACACTGAAGCTTTCTTT	CASSQDRGRVNTEAFF
.	TRBV2	TRBD2	TRBJ2-5	TGTGCCAGCTGGGGCGGGGGAGAGACCCAGTACTTC	CASWGGGETQYF
.	TRBV7-8	TRBD2	TRBJ2-5	TGTGCCAGCAGCAGGATTAGACTAGCGGTGGGGGGGACCCAGTACTTC	CASSRIRLAVGGTQYF
once	TRBV7-6	.	TRBJ1-4	TGTGCCAGCAGCCCGGAGGCGCGCGCGGGAGCTAATGAAAAACTGTTTTTT	CASSPEARAGANEKLFF
.	TRBV5-1	TRBD1	TRBJ2-5	TGCGCCAGCAGACGTACAGGGGGTCTGGAGACCCAGTACTTC	CASRRTGGLETQYF
.	TRBV30	TRBD1	TRBJ1-4	TGTGCCTGGAGTATTCGGGACAGGGACGACGAAAAACTGTTTTTT	CAWSIRDRDDEKLFF
.	TRBV4-3	TRBD1	TRBJ2-5	TGCGCCAGCAGCCAACAGACAGGGTTCCAAGAGACCCAGTACTTC	CASSQQTGFQETQYF
.	TRBV29-1	TRBD2	TRBJ2-3	TGCAGCGTTAGCGCAAGGGCATATACGGGGGGTTTT	CSVSARAYTGGF
.	TRBV19	TRBD2	TRBJ2-1	TGTGCCAGTAGTATGGGGGAGGGACTAGCGGGAGGGAATGAGCAGTTCTTC	CASSMGEGLAGGNEQFF
.	TRBV27	.	TRBJ2-3	TGTGCCAGCAGTTCCCGGAAACAGGGGGGGGAACTTGTTAGCACAGATACGCAGTATTTT	CASSSRKQGGELVSTDTQYF
.	TRBV4-1	TRBD2	TRBJ2-3	TGCGCCAGCAGCCAAAAGTTAGGCGGGGGGCACACAGATACGCAGTATTTT	CASSQKLGGGHTDTQYF
.	TRBV10-3	.	TRBJ2-2	TGTGCCATCAGCGGGATGGACACCGGGGAGCTGTTTTTT	CAISGMDTGELFF
.	TRBV5-5	TRBD2	TRBJ2-1	TGTGCCAGCAGCTATCTAGGCGGGAGGGGAGACAATGAGCAGTTCTTC	CASSYLGGRGDNEQFF
.	TRBV20-1	.	TRBJ2-3	TGCAGTGCTAGTCTCGACTCCGAGTTGGATACGCAGTATTTT	CSASLDSELDTQYF
.	TRBV7-8	.	TRBJ2-7	TGTGCCAGCAGCTTAGCGGGAGGGACAGGAGATTCCTACGAGCAGTACTTC	CASSLAGGTGDSYEQYF
.	TRBV11-2	.	TRBJ1-6	TGTGCCAGCAGCTTAGGGGCCGGGGAAAATTCACCCCTCCACTTT	CASSLGAGENSPLHF
.	TRBV18	.	TRBJ2-2	TGTGCCAGCTCACCATGGGTAGTCGGGAGTCCCACCGGGGAGCTGTTTTTT	CASSPWVVGSPTGELFF
.	TRBV5-6	.	TRBJ2-6	TGTGCCAGCAGCTTGTTTTATACGGGCAACGTCCTGACTTTC	CASSLFYTGNVLTF
.	TRBV12-3/TRBV12-4	.	TRBJ1-2	TGTGCCAGCAGTTCGCAGGGCTATGGCTACACCTTC	CASSSQGYGYTF
.	TRBV4-2	.	TRBJ1-1	TGTGCCAGCAGCCAACGCGGTTGGGGGCGGAACACTGAAGCTTTCTTT	CASSQRGWGRNTEAFF
.	TRBV10-2	.	TRBJ2-1	TGCGCCACCACTGTATCCTACAATGAGCAGTTCTTC	CATTVSYNEQFF
.	TRBV5-4	TRBD2	TRBJ2-2	TGTGCCAGCAGCCCCACCCGAACTAGCGGGAGGTTCACCGGGGAGCTGTTTTTT	CASSPTRTSGRFTGELFF
.	TRBV14	.	TRBJ1-1	TGTGCCAGCAGCCAGTCGGGGAACACTGAAGCTTTCTTT	CASSQSGNTEAFF
.	TRBV27	TRBD2	TRBJ2-1	TGTGCCAGCAGTTTATTTAGCGGGAGGGGGGGGAACAATGAGCAGTTCTTC	CASSLFSGRGGNNEQFF